A single sample is the source of the 6 T cell receptor beta chains below, sequenced in a study of cytomegalovirus exposure and HLA in healthy donors. The protocol was immunoSEQ multiplex PCR, while the TCRdb copy is restricted to in-frame clones and leaves out a portion. This table has roughly 330,000 clones, 87% appearing once. The specimen was PBMCs. The receptors shown here come from a woman aged 30 to 39 in good health and CMV-seropositive.

The chain is built from TRBV6-1 and TRBJ2-7, with 13 nucleotides matching TRBD2. CDR1 and CDR2 (germline): MNHNS, SASEGT. This CDR3 comprises 15 residues. After removal of 1 base from V and 4 bases from J, the junction contained 1 base not matched to a gene. The CDR3 region has the DNA TGTGCCAGCAGTGAAGGGACTAGCGGGAGTTACGAGCAGTACTTC. The encoded protein is CASSEGTSGSYEQYF.

V gene TRBV27 combines with J gene TRBJ1-3; D may be TRBD1 (6 bases). The V gene's germline CDR1 is MNHEY and CDR2 SMNVEV (reference sequence). Trimming pared 5 bases from V and 1 base from J, leaving 12 bases between. CDR3 size: 15 residues. The CDR3 DNA sequence: TGTGCCAGCAGTGCGACAGGTGGTTCTGGAAACACCATATATTTT. The encoded protein is CASSATGGSGNTIYF.

The chain employs TRBV18 and TRBJ1-2; the match to TRBD1 covers 10 bases. The V segment lost 3 bases and the J segment 7 bases; nucleotides outside the gene matches: 2. Germline loops: CDR1 KGHSH, CDR2 LQKENI. This CDR3 is 13 amino acids long. The CDR3 spells CASSPTGGIGYTF. The CDR3 DNA sequence: TGTGCCAGCTCACCGACAGGGGGCATTGGCTACACCTTC.

This clone came up once. This chain's CDR3 is CASSPQVSGANVLTF. CDR3 DNA: TGTGCCAGCAGTCCCCAGGTCTCTGGGGCCAACGTCCTGACTTTC. The chain is built from TRBV27 and TRBJ2-6; D gene unclear. V was clipped by 5 bases and J by 0 bases, with 8 bases between them. The CDR3 covers 15 residues. Germline-derived CDR1 and CDR2 are MNHEY and SMNVEV (reference sequence).

This chain links TRBV2 with TRBJ2-3; 8 nucleotides match TRBD2. Germline assignment: CDR1 SNHLY and CDR2 FYNNEI. The ends lost 11 bases at V and 6 bases at J; junction bases unmatched: 16. This CDR3 comprises 15 residues. This chain's CDR3 is CALPLAGPLKDTQYF. In DNA, the CDR3 is TGTGCCCTACCGCTAGCGGGTCCCTTGAAGGATACGCAGTATTTT.

The genes are TRBV19 and TRBJ2-4; D possibly corresponds to TRBD1 (6 bases). The CDR3 loop spans 16 amino acids. In germline, CDR1 is LNHDA, CDR2 SQIVND (reference sequence). The germline V and J ends were trimmed by 5 bases and 0 bases, with 14 bases remaining between them. The CDR3 is CASSAPGQLAKNIQYF. The CDR3 DNA sequence: TGTGCCAGTAGTGCGCCGGGACAACTAGCCAAAAACATTCAGTACTTC. The full variable domain, in which reference TRBV19 and TRBJ2-4 provide the parts outside the CDR3, is DGGITQSPKYLFRKEGQNVTLSCEQNLNHDAMYWYRQDPGQGLRLIYYSQIVNDFQKGDIAEGYSVSREKKESFPLTVTSAQKNPTAFYLCASSAPGQLAKNIQYFGAGTRLSVL.